Sequencing of this T cell receptor beta chain was carried out in a study of Graves' ophthalmopathy and Graves' hyperthyroidism. Whole-study findings and limits: At less than 71% sensitivity and roughly 72% specificity, the model predicted progression of the ophthalmopathy. Blood also harbored most expanded thyroid clonotypes above 0.001 frequency. A 13-signature model separated ophthalmopathy from stable hyperthyroidism, reaching about 90% sensitivity and roughly 84% specificity cross-validated.

V lost 3 bases to trimming and J lost 5 bases, with 8 bases between them. There are 13 residues in the CDR3. Amplification of TCR beta CDR3 regions used RNA transcripts. An initial RT-PCR round employing HTBI primers preceded a second-round multiplex PCR. TCRdb passed the multiplex PCR reads through MiXCR, listing each CDR3 protein once. Counted here are some 520,000 distinct CDR3 sequences, approximately 15% occurring once; the ten biggest clones make up approximately 9.8%. In this sample, this clonotype turned up many times. Its matching antigen is unknown. The authors isolated PBMCs from around 9.8 ml of fresh peripheral blood.

This TCR was recovered from a woman aged 25 to 39 with Graves' ophthalmopathy. The sample consisted of blood. The chain uses TRBV12-3 or TRBV12-4 and TRBJ1-5, with D hard to call. CDR3 nucleotides: TGTGCCAGCAGTTTTGAAAAGGATCAGCCCCAGCATTTT. Translating it yields CASSFEKDQPQHF.